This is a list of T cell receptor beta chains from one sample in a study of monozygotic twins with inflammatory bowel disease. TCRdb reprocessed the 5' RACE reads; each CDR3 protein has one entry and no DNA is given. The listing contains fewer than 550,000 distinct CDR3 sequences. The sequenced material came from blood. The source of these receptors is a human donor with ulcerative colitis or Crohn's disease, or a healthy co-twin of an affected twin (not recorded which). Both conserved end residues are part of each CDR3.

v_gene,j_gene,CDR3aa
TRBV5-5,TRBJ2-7,CASSLVAGVSEQYF
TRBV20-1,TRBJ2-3,CSATPSGTDTQYF
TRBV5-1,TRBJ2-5,CASSLRGTTLGETQYF
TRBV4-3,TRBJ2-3,CASSQDRQGDTQYF
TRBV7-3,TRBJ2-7,CACSSKEPGLGALQYF
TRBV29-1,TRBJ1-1,CSVVFITEAFF
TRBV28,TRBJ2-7,CASSLPMTFYEQYF
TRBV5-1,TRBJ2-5,CASSVGQGGRQETQYF
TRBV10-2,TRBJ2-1,CASRETSEIGEQFF
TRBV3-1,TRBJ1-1,CASRLGEATEAFF
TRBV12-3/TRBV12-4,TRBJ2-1,CASSPGLYTYNEQFF
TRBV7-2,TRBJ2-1,CASSLSSGGFNEQFF
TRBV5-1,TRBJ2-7,CASSSRPSEQYF
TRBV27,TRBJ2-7,CASSPSGRAYEQYF
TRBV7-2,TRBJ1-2,CASSLTGQAYGYTF
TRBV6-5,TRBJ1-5,CASSHNTGRNQPQHF
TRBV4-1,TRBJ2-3,CASSTLGSDTQYF
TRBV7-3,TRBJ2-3,CATQRAWGTDTQYF
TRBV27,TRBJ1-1,CAARGGTEAFF
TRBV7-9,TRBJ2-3,CASSLGGTTRTDTQYF
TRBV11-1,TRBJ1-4,CASSTGPIGGSSNEKLFF
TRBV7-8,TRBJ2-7,CASSLVFGVSGGGEQYF
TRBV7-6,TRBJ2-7,CASSLVGTRDYEQYF
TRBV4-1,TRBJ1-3,CASSQEGRAGNTIYF
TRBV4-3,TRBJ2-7,CASSRAGGYRDEQYF
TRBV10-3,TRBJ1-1,CAITPGQGNTEAFF
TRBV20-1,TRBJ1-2,CSATELGTANYGYTF
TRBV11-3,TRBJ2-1,CASSLLGTSGSNEQFF
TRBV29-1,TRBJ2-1,CSVVKGTSYNEQFF
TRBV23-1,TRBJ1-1,CASSQSVPEENTEAFF